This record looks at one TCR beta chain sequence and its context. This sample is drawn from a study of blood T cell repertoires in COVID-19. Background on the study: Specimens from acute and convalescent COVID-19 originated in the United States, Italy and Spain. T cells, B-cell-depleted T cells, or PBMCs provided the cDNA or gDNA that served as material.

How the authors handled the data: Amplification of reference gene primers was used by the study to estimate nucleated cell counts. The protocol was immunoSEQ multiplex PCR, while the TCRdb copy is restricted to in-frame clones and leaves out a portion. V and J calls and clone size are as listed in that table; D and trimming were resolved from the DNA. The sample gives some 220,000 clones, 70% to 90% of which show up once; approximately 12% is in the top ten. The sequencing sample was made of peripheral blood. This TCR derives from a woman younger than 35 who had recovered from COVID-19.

CDR3 in DNA: TGTGCCAGTAGTATAATGCGGGGAGAGACCCAGTACTTC. Encoded protein: CASSIMRGETQYF. V is TRBV19 and J is TRBJ2-5; TRBD2 might be the D (6 bases). In germline, CDR1 is LNHDA, CDR2 SQIVND (reference sequence). Trimming cost V 2 bases and J 4 bases, with 8 bases left between them. This CDR3 has 13 residues.